These 25 T cell receptor beta chains were sequenced from one sample in a study of T-cell memory formation after mild COVID-19. MiXCR was run by TCRdb on the 5' RACE reads, yielding one entry per CDR3 protein. The sample records 280,000 or so distinct CDR3 sequences, 8.2% being singletons. Sequencing used PBMCs or a T cell subset sorted from them (not recorded which). All receptors come from a man between 18 and 35 years old who had mild COVID-19 (a few samples of this study predate the infection). Cell type and time point are not known.

This sequence joins TRBV12-3 or TRBV12-4 and TRBJ2-7; D ambiguous. V was clipped by 6 bases and J by 9 bases, with 18 bases between them. This CDR3 region has 13 residues. The CDR3 DNA sequence: TGTGCCAGCAGCCGCTCCACCGCCAGGTCGCAGTACTTC. The encoded protein is CASSRSTARSQYF.

A few counts support this clonotype. The V call is TRBV20-1, the J call TRBJ2-7, with D perhaps TRBD2 (6 bases). Germline V gene data show CDR1 as DFQATT and CDR2 as SNEGSKA (reference sequence). With 0 bases removed from V and 2 bases from J, the gap between germline ends came to 11 bases. This CDR3 spans 14 amino acids. CDR3 in amino acids: CSARDLREPYEQYV. Here the CDR3 DNA reads TGCAGTGCTAGAGATTTACGGGAGCCCTACGAGCAGTACGTC.

The table lists this clonotype with a few counts. The rearrangement links TRBV6-2 or TRBV6-3 to TRBJ2-7, with D maybe TRBD1 (5 bases). Germline loops: CDR1 MNHEY, CDR2 SVGEGT. The CDR3 length is 12 residues. Trimming cost V 5 bases and J 6 bases, with 11 bases left between them. The CDR3: CASSGDSLEQYF. CDR3 sequence (DNA): TGTGCCAGCAGTGGAGACAGCCTCGAGCAGTACTTC.

The gene calls are TRBV7-2 and TRBJ1-2; D may be TRBD1 (6 bases). Trimming stripped 7 bases from V and 0 bases from J, with 12 bases between. CDR1 is SGHTA, CDR2 FQGNSA, per germline. The CDR3 length is 14 residues. Written as DNA, the CDR3 is TGTGCCAGCACCCAGGGGACTGCTAACTATGGCTACACCTTC. Its translation is CASTQGTANYGYTF. Together with reference TRBV7-2 and TRBJ1-2, the CDR3 gives the full variable domain: GAGVSQSPSNKVTEKGKDVELRCDPISGHTALYWYRQSLGQGLEFLIYFQGNSAPDKSGLPSDRFSAERTGGSVSTLTIQRTQQEDSAVYLCASTQGTANYGYTFGSGTRLTVV.

This clonotype was seen only a few times. V and J are TRBV18 and TRBJ2-1; D is undetermined. The germline CDR1 and CDR2 sequences are KGHSH and LQKENI. CDR3 length: 16 amino acids. The V and J ends lost 0 bases and 7 bases respectively, with 16 bases between them. The CDR3 spells CASSPPKGPVKNEQFF. CDR3 sequence (DNA): TGTGCCAGCTCACCACCGAAGGGCCCGGTAAAAAATGAGCAGTTCTTC.

V gene TRBV5-1 combines with J gene TRBJ2-7; unclear D gene. Germline loops: CDR1 SGHRS, CDR2 YFSETQ. V lost 4 bases and J lost 6, with 5 bases in between. The CDR3 has 10 residues. CDR3 loop: CASSGSEQYV. CDR3 bases: TGCGCCAGCAGCGGCAGCGAGCAGTACGTC.

This clonotype occurred a few times. This rearrangement joins TRBV5-1 to TRBJ1-2; weak D call: TRBD1 (5 bases). The V gene lost 9 bases and the J gene lost 0 bases, with 12 bases spanning the gap. The CDR3 extends over 13 amino acids. From germline, CDR1 is SGHRS and CDR2 YFSETQ. The CDR3 spells CATRETANYGYTF. The CDR3 coding sequence is TGCGCCACCAGGGAGACAGCTAACTATGGCTACACCTTC.

This clonotype was picked up a small number of times. The chain combines TRBV18 with TRBJ2-5; no definite D call. Germline CDR1 and CDR2: KGHSH and LQKENI. This CDR3 has 13 amino acids. Trimming stripped 4 bases from V and 10 bases from J, with 16 bases between. CDR3: CASSLLIAEDQYF. The CDR3 DNA reads TGTGCCAGCTCACTGCTTATTGCTGAGGACCAGTACTTC. Complete variable domain (other parts from reference TRBV18 and TRBJ2-5): NAGVMQNPRHLVRRRGQEARLRCSPMKGHSHVYWYRQLPEEGLKFMVYLQKENIIDESGMPKERFSAEFPKEGPSILRIQQVVRGDSAAYFCASSLLIAEDQYFGPGTRLLVL.

This clonotype was detected only a few times. The chain uses TRBV7-2 and TRBJ2-5; no definite D call. The CDR3 is 15 amino acids. Trimming removed 1 base at V and 7 bases at J, with 16 bases between. Germline CDR1 SGHTA, CDR2 FQGNSA. The CDR3 DNA reads TGTGCCAGCAGCTTAGTTCCCGTAGGCCTAGGGACCCAGTACTTC. Residues: CASSLVPVGLGTQYF.

This chain connects TRBV5-1 to TRBJ2-1; 10 nucleotides match TRBD1. The V gene end was trimmed by 4 bases and the J gene end by 8 bases; junction bases not matched to a gene: 9. CDR1 SGHRS and CDR2 YFSETQ come from the germline V gene. CDR3 length: 15 residues. The CDR3 spells CASSNRDRGQDEQFF. The CDR3 DNA reads TGCGCCAGCAGCAACCGGGACAGGGGTCAGGATGAGCAGTTCTTC. The full variable domain, completed using reference TRBV5-1 and TRBJ2-1, is KAGVTQTPRYLIKTRGQQVTLSCSPISGHRSVSWYQQTPGQGLQFLFEYFSETQRNKGNFPGRFSGRQFSNSRSEMNVSTLELGDSALYLCASSNRDRGQDEQFFGPGTRLTVL.

The V gene is TRBV5-5, the J gene TRBJ2-7, with D possibly called TRBD1 or TRBD2 (5 bases each). Trimming left V 5 bases short and J 1 base short, with 13 bases between. The CDR3 contains 14 residues. Germline V gives CDR1 SGHKS, CDR2 YYEKEE (reference sequence). The CDR3 region has the DNA TGTGCCAGCAGAGCGGCAGGGAGATCCTACGAGCAGTACTTC. This sequence encodes CASRAAGRSYEQYF. Based on the CDR3 plus reference TRBV5-5 and TRBJ2-7, the full variable domain is DAGVTQSPTHLIKTRGQQVTLRCSPISGHKSVSWYQQVLGQGPQFIFQYYEKEERGRGNFPDRFSARQFPNYSSELNVNALLLGDSALYLCASRAAGRSYEQYFGPGTRLTVT.

This clonotype was detected many times. The chain couples TRBV5-1 to TRBJ1-1; D gene ambiguous. Trimming left V 5 bases short and J 1 base short, with 6 bases between. CDR1 and CDR2 from the germline V gene are SGHRS and YFSETQ. The CDR3 totals 12 residues. CDR3 nucleotides: TGCGCCAGCAGGGTTGGGAACACTGAAGCTTTCTTT. Protein: CASRVGNTEAFF.

This clonotype turned up a few times. The chain links TRBV12-3 or TRBV12-4 to TRBJ1-1, with 8 bases identical to TRBD1. V dropped 3 bases and J dropped 0; count of bases not matched to a gene: 9. The CDR3 is made up of 17 amino acids. CDR3 DNA: TGTGCCAGCAGTTTCAGGGGGCGGGGTCTTGTGAACACTGAAGCTTTCTTT. It encodes CASSFRGRGLVNTEAFF.

This clonotype was counted only a few times. J is TRBJ1-4 and V is TRBV27; unclear D gene. Per germline, CDR1 MNHEY and CDR2 SMNVEV (reference sequence). V lost 5 bases and J 10 bases, leaving 23 bases between the germline ends. CDR3 length equals 16 residues. CDR3 sequence reads: CASSPPAGSGVGKLFF. The CDR3 DNA reads as TGTGCCAGCAGTCCACCTGCCGGGAGCGGGGTCGGAAAACTGTTTTTT.

This clonotype was recorded a few times. This chain connects TRBV4-1 to TRBJ2-1; the match to TRBD2 covers 8 bases. CDR1 and CDR2 from the germline V gene are MGHRA and YSYEKL. After removal of 4 bases from V and 6 bases from J, the junction contained 14 bases not matched to a gene. This CDR3 contains 17 residues. CDR3 bases: TGCGCCAGCAGCCGCGGGGGTATAGCGGGGCTAGGCAATGAGCAGTTCTTC. It encodes CASSRGGIAGLGNEQFF.

The genes are TRBV5-8 and TRBJ2-6; a possible D gene is TRBD1 (5 bases). In germline, CDR1 is SGHTS, CDR2 YDEGEE. Trimming left V 1 base short and J 5 bases short, with 13 bases between. This CDR3 spans 16 amino acids. CDR3 sequence: CASSLWGSVRANVLTF. In DNA, the CDR3 is TGTGCCAGCAGCTTGTGGGGCTCTGTTAGGGCCAACGTCCTGACTTTC. Full variable domain (missing parts from reference TRBV5-8 and TRBJ2-6): EAGVTQSPTHLIKTRGQQATLRCSPISGHTSVYWYQQALGLGLQFLLWYDEGEERNRGNFPPRFSGRQFPNYSSELNVNALELEDSALYLCASSLWGSVRANVLTFGAGSRLTVL.

This clonotype has only a few counts. V gene TRBV5-1 combines with J gene TRBJ2-7, with D perhaps TRBD1 or TRBD2 (5 bases each). CDR1 is SGHRS and CDR2 is YFSETQ in the germline V gene. Trimming left V 4 bases short and J 2 bases short, with 10 bases between. The CDR3 covers 13 residues. DNA for the CDR3: TGCGCCAGCAGCCGGGACGTGACCTACGAGCAGTACGTC. It specifies CASSRDVTYEQYV.

V is TRBV6-2 or TRBV6-3 and J is TRBJ2-1; D unresolved. The V gene's germline CDR1 is MNHEY and CDR2 SVGEGT. The ends were cut back, 6 bases at V and 12 bases at J, with 15 bases in the middle. The CDR3 is 12 residues long. The CDR3 here is CASSSQRVRQFF. The CDR3 DNA reads TGTGCCAGCAGCTCCCAAAGAGTCAGGCAGTTCTTC.

This clonotype was detected only a few times. The chain is built from TRBV7-6 and TRBJ2-1, with D hard to call. Trimming left V 1 base short and J 6 bases short, with 16 bases between. The CDR3 consists of 16 residues. Germline V gene lookup returns CDR1 SGHVS and CDR2 FNYEAQ. The DNA of the CDR3 is TGTGCCAGCAGCTTAGGGTGGCTTCTTCCGGGCAATGAGCAGTTCTTC. Encoded protein: CASSLGWLLPGNEQFF. Based on the CDR3 plus reference TRBV7-6 and TRBJ2-1, the full variable domain is GAGVSQSPRYKVTKRGQDVALRCDPISGHVSLYWYRQALGQGPEFLTYFNYEAQQDKSGLPNDRFSAERPEGSISTLTIQRTEQRDSAMYRCASSLGWLLPGNEQFFGPGTRLTVL.

This clonotype was counted only a few times. V usage is TRBV27 and J usage is TRBJ1-2; a weak D match, TRBD1 (5 bases). Trimming left V 3 bases short and J 4 bases short, with 18 bases between. Germline lookup yields CDR1 MNHEY and CDR2 SMNVEV (reference sequence). The CDR3 consists of 16 residues. This CDR3 reads CASSFRQGPLGYGYTF. Written as DNA, the CDR3 is TGTGCCAGCAGTTTTAGGCAGGGCCCTCTAGGCTATGGCTACACCTTC.

The V and J genes are TRBV12-3 or TRBV12-4 and TRBJ1-1; no reliable D call. The length of the CDR3 is 14 residues. V was trimmed by 8 bases and J by 1 base, leaving 14 bases between them. Here the CDR3 reads CASLVGPRNTEAFF. CDR3 sequence (DNA): TGTGCCAGCTTGGTAGGACCACGGAACACTGAAGCTTTCTTT.

This clonotype was found many times. One end of the junction does not line up with germline, which may come from a read error. V is TRBV20-1 and J is TRBJ2-2; 8 bases map to TRBD1. The germline V gene encodes CDR1 DFQATT and CDR2 SNEGSKA (reference sequence). This CDR3 region has 15 residues. This CDR3 reads CSARGGTGNTGELFF. The CDR3 DNA follows: TGCAGTGCGAGAGGGGGGACAGGGAACACCGGGGAGCTGTTTTTT.

This clonotype was observed a handful of times. This sequence joins TRBV5-5 and TRBJ1-6; TRBD1 aligns across 9 bases. Germline CDR1 reads SGHKS; CDR2 reads YYEKEE (reference sequence). The V segment lost 5 bases and the J segment 6 bases; nucleotides outside the gene matches: 3. This CDR3 contains 14 residues. CDR3 DNA: TGTGCCAGCAGACGGGACAGGGTTAATTCACCCCTCCACTTT. It is translated as CASRRDRVNSPLHF. Supplemented by reference TRBV5-5 and TRBJ1-6, the full variable domain reads DAGVTQSPTHLIKTRGQQVTLRCSPISGHKSVSWYQQVLGQGPQFIFQYYEKEERGRGNFPDRFSARQFPNYSSELNVNALLLGDSALYLCASRRDRVNSPLHFGNGTRLTVT.

The chain links TRBV29-1 to TRBJ2-7; 7 bases map to TRBD1. CDR3 size: 13 residues. Looked up from germline, CDR1 is SQVTM and CDR2 is ANQGSEA. The junction had 5 bases not matched to a gene; V was cut back by 4 bases and J by 2 bases. The CDR3 loop is CSVAGGRTYEQYF. In DNA, the CDR3 is TGCAGCGTTGCAGGGGGACGGACCTACGAGCAGTACTTC.

This clonotype was seen repeatedly, ten times or more. This chain links TRBV6-4 with TRBJ2-3; D possibly corresponds to TRBD2 (6 bases). V was pared by 5 bases and J by 0 bases, with 12 bases between. Germline-derived CDR1 and CDR2 are MRHNA and SNTAGT. The CDR3 contains 15 residues. CDR3 nucleotides: TGTGCCAGCAGTCTGACGGCGGGGAGCACAGATACGCAGTATTTT. Its translation: CASSLTAGSTDTQYF.